The 14 T cell receptor beta chains below come from one sample, sequenced in a study of CD8 T cells in ankylosing spondylitis. TCRdb fed the 5' RACE reads into MiXCR, producing one record per CDR3 protein. The table includes roughly 220,000 distinct CDR3 sequences, roughly a tenth detected once. Sequenced input: blood, either unsorted or a sorted T cell fraction (not recorded which). The source is a male donor with ankylosing spondylitis or in good health (not recorded which).

This chain connects TRBV11-2 to TRBJ1-3; possibly TRBD1 for D (5 bases). Trimming took off 5 bases at V and 1 base at J, with 12 bases between the two ends. The CDR3 loop spans 15 amino acids. Germline values: CDR1 SGHAT, CDR2 FQNNGV. CDR3 protein: CASSQSTGSGNTIYF. DNA of the CDR3: TGTGCCAGCAGCCAATCCACAGGTTCTGGAAACACCATATATTTT.

This rearrangement joins TRBV29-1 to TRBJ1-2, with 8 bases identical to TRBD1. The germline gives CDR1 SQVTM, CDR2 ANQGSEA. The CDR3 sequence is 13 residues long. Trimming at V came to 7 bases and at J to 2 bases, leaving 6 bases not matched to a gene. CDR3: CSGGQVGNYGYTF. The CDR3 nucleotides are TGCAGCGGGGGACAGGTGGGGAACTATGGCTACACCTTC.

The CDR3 region has the DNA TGTGCCAGCAGTGCTAACAGGGACAGGTACGAGCAGTACTTC. Its protein product is CASSANRDRYEQYF. The chain uses TRBV2 and TRBJ2-7, with 8 nucleotides matching TRBD1. Looked up from germline, CDR1 is SNHLY and CDR2 is FYNNEI. There are 14 residues in the CDR3. Germline trimming cut 4 bases from V and 4 bases from J; bases unmatched to any gene: 6.

V is TRBV28 and J is TRBJ2-5; 12 bases are shared with TRBD1. Germline V gives CDR1 MDHEN, CDR2 SYDVKM. The CDR3 is made up of 17 amino acids. Trimming at V came to 6 bases and at J to 5 bases, leaving 13 bases not matched to a gene. The CDR3 region has the DNA TGTGCCAGCAGCCCGCCCCCCGGGACAGGGGGCCGCGAGACCCAGTACTTC. Its protein is CASSPPPGTGGRETQYF.

Note on this clonotype: This sequence may be a read error, since a much larger clone differs from it by one base. The chain combines TRBV5-1 with TRBJ2-1; D is perhaps TRBD1 (5 bases). CDR1 SGHRS and CDR2 YFSETQ come from the germline V gene. The CDR3 contains 13 residues. Written as DNA, the CDR3 is TGCCCCAGCAGCTTTTCTCAGGGCAATGAGCAGTTCTTC. The encoded protein is CPSSFSQGNEQFF.

The V and J genes are TRBV5-1 and TRBJ1-3; possible D gene TRBD1, 5 bases. V was cut by 0 bases and J by 4 bases, with 14 bases left in between. Germline CDR1 reads SGHRS; CDR2 reads YFSETQ. The CDR3 runs 16 residues. Here the CDR3 reads CASSLDPGQGGNTIYF. CDR3 bases: TGCGCCAGCAGCTTGGATCCGGGGCAAGGAGGAAACACCATATATTTT.

This clonotype showed up many times. This rearrangement joins TRBV6-2 or TRBV6-3 to TRBJ2-2; no definite D call. CDR3 size: 15 residues. The V end lost 2 bases, the J end lost 2 bases, and 9 bases lay between the germline ends. From germline, CDR1 is MNHEY and CDR2 SVGEGT. The CDR3 is CASSYLRPNTGELFF. The CDR3 DNA reads as TGTGCCAGCAGTTACCTTCGACCAAACACCGGGGAGCTGTTTTTT.

Details on this clonotype: Germline and junction disagree at one end, which may indicate a read error. The V gene is TRBV3-1, the J gene TRBJ2-7; 9 bases match TRBD1. Germline CDR1 and CDR2: LGHDT and YNNKEL (reference sequence). The CDR3 length is 18 residues. In DNA, the CDR3 is TGTGCCACCAGCCAAGATCGGCCACAGGGGGCTGGTGTAGGTAAGCAGTACTTC. Protein: CATSQDRPQGAGVGKQYF.

This clonotype was counted between two and nine times. This sequence joins TRBV5-1 and TRBJ2-5, with D perhaps TRBD1 (5 bases). This CDR3 contains 12 residues. Between the trimmed V and J ends, which lost 4 bases and 5 bases, there was a span of 9 bases. Germline V CDR1 and CDR2: SGHRS, YFSETQ. The CDR3 reads CASSHPGETQYF. Written as DNA, the CDR3 is TGCGCCAGCAGCCATCCAGGGGAGACCCAGTACTTC.

This clonotype is a singleton in its sample. A much larger clonotype is one base distant, so this may be a read error. This chain links TRBV20-1 with TRBJ2-1; D ambiguous. The CDR3 totals 13 residues. Germline assignment: CDR1 DFQATT and CDR2 SNEGSKA (reference sequence). CDR3 protein: CTARSPIGNEQFF. CDR3 nucleotide sequence: TGCACTGCTAGGTCCCCCATAGGCAATGAGCAGTTCTTC.

In this sample, this clonotype turned up many times. V and J are TRBV6-6 and TRBJ2-5; D not resolved. The CDR3 is 13 amino acids. Trimming removed 4 bases at V and 0 bases at J, with 6 bases between. CDR1 is MNHNY, CDR2 SVGAGI, per germline (reference sequence). The chain's CDR3 is CASSLRDQETQYF. The CDR3 region has the DNA TGTGCCAGCAGTTTACGTGACCAAGAGACCCAGTACTTC.

The V gene is TRBV7-9, the J gene TRBJ1-1, with D uncertain. The V and J ends lost 3 bases and 4 bases respectively, with 6 bases between them. The germline V gene has CDR1 SEHNR and CDR2 FQNEAQ (reference sequence). The CDR3 runs to 12 residues. The CDR3 spells CASSFQSTEAFF. The DNA for the CDR3 is TGTGCCAGCAGCTTTCAGAGCACTGAAGCTTTCTTT.

The sample holds a few counts of this clonotype. V usage is TRBV5-1 and J usage is TRBJ2-4; 7 nucleotides agree with TRBD1. Germline lookup yields CDR1 SGHRS and CDR2 YFSETQ. The CDR3 spans 17 residues. The ends lost 1 base at V and 5 bases at J; junction bases unmatched: 12. The CDR3 is CASSLHVTGEPQNIQYF. As DNA, the CDR3 is TGCGCCAGCAGCTTGCACGTAACAGGGGAACCGCAAAACATTCAGTACTTC.

This clonotype was counted a few times. This rearrangement joins TRBV12-3 or TRBV12-4 to TRBJ2-5; 8 nucleotides align to TRBD1. With 6 bases clipped from V and 3 bases from J, the junction kept 9 bases outside the gene matches. This CDR3 is 15 amino acids long. CDR3 amino acids: CASSTRQGPEETQYF. CDR3 DNA: TGTGCCAGCAGCACCCGACAGGGGCCTGAAGAGACCCAGTACTTC.